A single sample gave rise to the 4 T cell receptor beta chains below, sequenced in a study of shared clonotypes between healthy human individuals. The table came from immunoSEQ multiplex PCR; TCRdb's copy has only in-frame clones and leaves some out. Among some 1,100,000 clones listed, about 84% were seen once. The specimen sequenced was memory CD4+ T cells from PBMCs. The subset here: CD45RA-negative fraction. The receptor source for this set is a man younger than 35 in good health. Some clones in this sample may be carry-over from other donors' samples.

This clone was found once. V usage is TRBV5-8 and J usage is TRBJ1-1, with TRBD1 identical over 7 bases. The CDR3 runs to 14 residues. Germline CDR1 SGHTS, CDR2 YDEGEE. Germline trimming cut 3 bases from V and 5 bases from J; bases unmatched to any gene: 7. CDR3 nucleotides: TGTGCCAGCAGCTCCTACAGGGGACGGACTGAAGCTTTCTTT. Translated, it gives CASSSYRGRTEAFF.

The chain joins TRBV5-1 to TRBJ2-3, with TRBD2 identical over 10 bases. Germline trimming cut 1 base from V and 4 bases from J; bases unmatched to any gene: 6. There are 16 residues in the CDR3. Germline V gene sequence: CDR1 SGHRS, CDR2 YFSETQ. CDR3 coding DNA: TGCGCCAGCAGCTTGTTTTCTAGCGGGAGCGCAGATACGCAGTATTTT. It is translated as CASSLFSSGSADTQYF.

This sequence joins TRBV28 and TRBJ2-1; TRBD2 agrees at 13 bases. Germline V gene sequence: CDR1 MDHEN, CDR2 SYDVKM. V lost 4 bases, J lost 8 bases, and 8 bases stayed unmatched. The CDR3 is 16 residues long. CDR3 nucleotides: TGTGCCAGCAGTTCCCCGGGACTAGCGGGAAGAGATGAGCAGTTCTTC. Residues: CASSSPGLAGRDEQFF.

The chain carries TRBV27 and TRBJ2-7; D possibly matches TRBD1 or TRBD2 (6 bases each). Germline CDR1 is MNHEY and CDR2 is SMNVEV (reference sequence). V lost 5 bases and J lost 0, with 14 bases in between. The CDR3 runs to 15 residues. The CDR3 DNA is TGTGCCAGCAGTCGGAATCCGGGGGCCTCCTACGAGCAGTACTTC. It specifies CASSRNPGASYEQYF.